One T cell receptor beta chain is described in this entry. Its antigen is still unknown. The data originate from a study of shared clonotypes between healthy human individuals. The CDR3 extends over 16 amino acids. Germline lookup yields CDR1 SGHDT and CDR2 YYEEEE. Deletions cut 4 bases from V and 8 bases from J, with 24 bases between. Study-level results: Clonotype sharing among donors was thought likely to change with sequencing depth. Blood was the sole source, and tissue repertoires probably differ.

Clones were sequenced by immunoSEQ multiplex PCR, and TCRdb holds only the in-frame ones, with some missing. Here the sample spans around 1.1 million clones, about 80% being singletons. The V gene is TRBV5-6, the J gene TRBJ1-1; D is possibly TRBD1 (6 bases). The sample comprised memory CD4+ T cells from PBMCs. Subset here: CD45RA-negative fraction. This receptor was taken from a man aged 18 to 30 in good health. Some clones in this sample may be carry-over from other donors' samples. CDR3 region: CASSTRKQGRPREAFF. The CDR3 DNA reads TGTGCCAGCAGCACACGAAAACAGGGCCGCCCTAGGGAAGCTTTCTTT.